This passage covers 3 T cell receptor beta chains from one sample sequenced in a study of blood T cell repertoires in COVID-19. The repertoire was sequenced with immunoSEQ multiplex PCR; TCRdb's copy has only in-frame clones and lacks some. The sample gives tens of thousands of clones, 85% to 90% of which show up once; about 3% is in the top ten. Sequencing was performed on peripheral blood. The receptors were gathered from a human donor in a cohort sampled during active COVID-19.

J is TRBJ2-3 and V is TRBV10-3, with 7 nucleotides matching TRBD2. The CDR3 length is 15 residues. V was pared by 5 bases and J by 3 bases, with 8 bases of the junction left unmatched. The V gene's germline CDR1 is ENHRY and CDR2 SYGVKD. The CDR3 DNA follows: TGTGCCATCAGTCCACTAGCGCCGGCTACAGATACGCAGTATTTT. Translating gives CAISPLAPATDTQYF.

Only a few counts were recorded for this clone. The chain couples TRBV4-1 to TRBJ1-3; D ambiguous. The CDR3 extends over 17 amino acids. V lost 0 bases and J 3 bases, leaving 15 bases between the germline ends. CDR1 and CDR2 from the germline V gene are MGHRA and YSYEKL. The CDR3 loop is CASSQDVGDKLGNTIYF. As DNA, the CDR3 is TGCGCCAGCAGCCAAGATGTGGGCGATAAACTTGGAAACACCATATATTTT.

The J gene is TRBJ2-5, the V gene TRBV5-1; 14 bases line up with TRBD2. Germline CDR1 SGHRS, CDR2 YFSETQ. This CDR3 has 17 residues. After removal of 2 bases from V and 4 bases from J, the junction contained 7 bases not matched to a gene. CDR3 in DNA: TGCGCCAGCAGCTTCGGACTAGCGGGGGGTACCGGAGAGACCCAGTACTTC. The encoded protein is CASSFGLAGGTGETQYF.